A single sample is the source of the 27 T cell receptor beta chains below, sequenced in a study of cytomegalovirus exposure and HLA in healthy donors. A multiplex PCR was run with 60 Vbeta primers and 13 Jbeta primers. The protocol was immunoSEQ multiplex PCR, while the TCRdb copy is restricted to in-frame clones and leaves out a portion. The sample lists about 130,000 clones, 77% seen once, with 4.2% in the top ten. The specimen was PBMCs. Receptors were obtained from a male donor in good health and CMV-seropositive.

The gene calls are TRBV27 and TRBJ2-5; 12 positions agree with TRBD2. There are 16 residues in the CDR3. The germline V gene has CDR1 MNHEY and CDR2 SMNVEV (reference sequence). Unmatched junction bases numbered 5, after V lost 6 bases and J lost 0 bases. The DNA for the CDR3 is TGTGCCAGCAGCTCCCTAGCGGGAGGGTACCAAGAGACCCAGTACTTC. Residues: CASSSLAGGYQETQYF.

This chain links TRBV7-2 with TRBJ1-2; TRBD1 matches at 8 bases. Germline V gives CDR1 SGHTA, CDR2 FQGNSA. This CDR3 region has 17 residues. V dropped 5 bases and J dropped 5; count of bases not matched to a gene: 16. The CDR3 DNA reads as TGTGCCAGCAGCCAATCGAGGGTAGGCGGACAGGGATATGGCTACACCTTC. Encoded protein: CASSQSRVGGQGYGYTF.

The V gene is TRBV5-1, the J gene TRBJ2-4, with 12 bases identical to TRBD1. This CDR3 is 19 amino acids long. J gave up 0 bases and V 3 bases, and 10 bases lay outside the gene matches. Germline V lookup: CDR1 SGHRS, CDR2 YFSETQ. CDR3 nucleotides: TGCGCCAGCAGCTCCGGGACAGGGGGCATCTTAATAGCCAAAAACATTCAGTACTTC. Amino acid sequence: CASSSGTGGILIAKNIQYF. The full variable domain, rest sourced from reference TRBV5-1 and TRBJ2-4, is KAGVTQTPRYLIKTRGQQVTLSCSPISGHRSVSWYQQTPGQGLQFLFEYFSETQRNKGNFPGRFSGRQFSNSRSEMNVSTLELGDSALYLCASSSGTGGILIAKNIQYFGAGTRLSVL.

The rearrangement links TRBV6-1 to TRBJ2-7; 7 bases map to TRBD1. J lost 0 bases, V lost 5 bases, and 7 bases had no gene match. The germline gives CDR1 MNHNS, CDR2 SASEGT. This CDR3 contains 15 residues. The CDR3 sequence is CASSQRQGLSYEQYF. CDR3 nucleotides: TGTGCCAGCAGTCAGAGACAGGGCCTCTCCTACGAGCAGTACTTC.

CDR3 residues: CASSYQGDSGNTIYF. As DNA, the CDR3 is TGTGCCAGCAGTTACCAAGGAGACTCTGGAAACACCATATATTTT. The chain employs TRBV6-5 and TRBJ1-3; D is unclear. This CDR3 spans 15 amino acids. V was clipped by 2 bases and J by 0 bases, with 8 bases between them. Germline CDR1 reads MNHEY; CDR2 reads SVGAGI.

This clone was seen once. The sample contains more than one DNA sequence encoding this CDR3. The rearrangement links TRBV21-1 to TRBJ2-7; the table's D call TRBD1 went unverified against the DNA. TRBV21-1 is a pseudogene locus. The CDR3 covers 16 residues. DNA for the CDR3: TGTGCCAGCAGCAAACAGGACAGGGAAGGGACCTACGAGCAGTACTTC. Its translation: CASSKQDREGTYEQYF.

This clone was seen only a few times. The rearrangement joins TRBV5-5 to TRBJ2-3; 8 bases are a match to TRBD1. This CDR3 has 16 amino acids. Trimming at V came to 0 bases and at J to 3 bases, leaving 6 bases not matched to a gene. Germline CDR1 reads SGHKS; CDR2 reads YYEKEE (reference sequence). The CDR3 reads CASSLDRGALTDTQYF. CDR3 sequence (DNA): TGTGCCAGCAGCTTGGACAGGGGGGCTTTAACAGATACGCAGTATTTT.

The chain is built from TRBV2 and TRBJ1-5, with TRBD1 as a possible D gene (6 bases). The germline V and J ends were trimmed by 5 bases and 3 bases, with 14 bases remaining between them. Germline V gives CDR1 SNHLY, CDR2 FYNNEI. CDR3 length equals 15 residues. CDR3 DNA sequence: TGTGCCAGCAGTTTGTATCAGGGGAACAATCAGCCCCAGCATTTT. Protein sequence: CASSLYQGNNQPQHF. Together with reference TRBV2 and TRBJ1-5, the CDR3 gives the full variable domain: EPEVTQTPSHQVTQMGQEVILRCVPISNHLYFYWYRQILGQKVEFLVSFYNNEISEKSEIFDDQFSVERPDGSNFTLKIRSTKLEDSAMYFCASSLYQGNNQPQHFGDGTRLSIL.

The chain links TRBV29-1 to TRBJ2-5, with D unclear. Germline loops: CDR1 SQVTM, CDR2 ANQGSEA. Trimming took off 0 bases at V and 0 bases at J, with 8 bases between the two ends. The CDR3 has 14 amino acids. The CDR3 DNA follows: TGCAGCGTTGAAGACCTGGCCAACCAAGAGACCCAGTACTTC. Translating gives CSVEDLANQETQYF.

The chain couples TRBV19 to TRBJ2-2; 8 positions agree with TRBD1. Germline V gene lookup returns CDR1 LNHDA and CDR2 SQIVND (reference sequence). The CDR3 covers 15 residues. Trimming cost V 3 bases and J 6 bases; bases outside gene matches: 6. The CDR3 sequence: CASSIRGRHPGELFF. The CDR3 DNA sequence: TGTGCCAGTAGTATCAGGGGGCGCCACCCCGGGGAGCTGTTTTTT. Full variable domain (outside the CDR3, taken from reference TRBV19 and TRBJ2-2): DGGITQSPKYLFRKEGQNVTLSCEQNLNHDAMYWYRQDPGQGLRLIYYSQIVNDFQKGDIAEGYSVSREKKESFPLTVTSAQKNPTAFYLCASSIRGRHPGELFFGEGSRLTVL.

For the CDR3, the DNA is TGCGCCAGCAGCTTGTTGGGGACATGGAACACTGAAGCTTTCTTT. Protein product: CASSLLGTWNTEAFF. The chain is built from TRBV5-1 and TRBJ1-1, with D perhaps TRBD1 (6 bases). Germline values: CDR1 SGHRS, CDR2 YFSETQ. The CDR3 length is 15 residues. Trimming left V 1 base short and J 1 base short, with 11 bases between.

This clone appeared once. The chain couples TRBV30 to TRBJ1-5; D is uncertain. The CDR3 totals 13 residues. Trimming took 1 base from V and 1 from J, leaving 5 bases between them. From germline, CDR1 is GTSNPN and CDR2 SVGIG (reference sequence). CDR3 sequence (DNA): TGTGCCTGGAGTGCCGGGAGCAATCAGCCCCAGCATTTT. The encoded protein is CAWSAGSNQPQHF.

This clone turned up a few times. Here the CDR3 reads CASSGGTSGSYSYEQYF. The CDR3 coding sequence is TGTGCCAGCAGCGGTGGGACTAGCGGGAGTTACTCCTACGAGCAGTACTTC. The V gene is TRBV5-6, the J gene TRBJ2-7; 14 bases fit TRBD2. Germline loops: CDR1 SGHDT, CDR2 YYEEEE. With V trimmed by 4 bases and J by 0 bases, 6 bases remained unmatched. This CDR3 is built from 17 residues.

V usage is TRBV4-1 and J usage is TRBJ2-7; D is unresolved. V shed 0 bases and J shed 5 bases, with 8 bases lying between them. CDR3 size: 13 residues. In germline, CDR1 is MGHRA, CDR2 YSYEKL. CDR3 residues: CASSQERVHEQYF. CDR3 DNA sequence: TGCGCCAGCAGCCAAGAAAGAGTGCACGAGCAGTACTTC.

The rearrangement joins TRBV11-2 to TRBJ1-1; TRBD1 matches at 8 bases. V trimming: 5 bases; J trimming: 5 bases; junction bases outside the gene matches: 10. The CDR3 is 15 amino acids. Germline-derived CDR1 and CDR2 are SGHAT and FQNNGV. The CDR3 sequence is CASSKGRYRGTEAFF. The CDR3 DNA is TGTGCCAGCAGCAAGGGGCGATACAGGGGGACTGAAGCTTTCTTT.

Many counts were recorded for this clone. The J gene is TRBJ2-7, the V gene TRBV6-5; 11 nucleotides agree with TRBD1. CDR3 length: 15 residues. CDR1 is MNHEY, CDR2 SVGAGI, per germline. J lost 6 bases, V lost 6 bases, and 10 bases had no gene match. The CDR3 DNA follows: TGTGCCAGCAGGACGCCCCGGACAGGGGGCCGCGAGCAGTACTTC. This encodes CASRTPRTGGREQYF.

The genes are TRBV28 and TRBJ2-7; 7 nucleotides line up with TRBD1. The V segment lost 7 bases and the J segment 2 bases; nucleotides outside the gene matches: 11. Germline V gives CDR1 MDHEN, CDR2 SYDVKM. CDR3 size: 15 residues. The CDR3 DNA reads TGTGCCAGCAAAACACGACAGGGAAGCCCCTACGAGCAGTACTTC. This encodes CASKTRQGSPYEQYF.

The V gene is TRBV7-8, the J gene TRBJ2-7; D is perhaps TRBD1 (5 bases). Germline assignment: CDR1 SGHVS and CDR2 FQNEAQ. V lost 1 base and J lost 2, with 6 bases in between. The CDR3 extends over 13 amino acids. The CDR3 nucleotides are TGTGCCAGCAGCTTAGTGGACACCTACGAGCAGTACTTC. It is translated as CASSLVDTYEQYF.

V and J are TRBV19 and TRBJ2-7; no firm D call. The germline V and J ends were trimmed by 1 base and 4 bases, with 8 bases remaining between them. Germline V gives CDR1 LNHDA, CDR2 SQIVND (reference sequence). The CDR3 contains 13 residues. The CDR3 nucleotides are TGTGCCAGTAGTATAGGGCTCAAGTACGAGCAGTACTTC. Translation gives CASSIGLKYEQYF.

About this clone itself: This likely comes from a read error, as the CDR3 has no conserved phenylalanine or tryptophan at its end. CDR3 nucleotides: TGCGCCAGCACCATACCAGGGGCCGAGCAGTACTTA. Its translation: CASTIPGAEQYL. The chain links TRBV5-1 to TRBJ2-7, with D possibly being TRBD1 (6 bases). Deletions cut 6 bases from V and 6 bases from J, with 13 bases between. The CDR3 has 12 amino acids. Germline V gene lookup returns CDR1 SGHRS and CDR2 YFSETQ.

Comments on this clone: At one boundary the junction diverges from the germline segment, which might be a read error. This CDR3 reads CASTLQAGYNEQFF. The CDR3 region has the DNA TGCGCCAGCACCTTGCAGGCAGGCTACAATGAGCAGTTCTTC. J is TRBJ2-1 and V is TRBV5-1; D ambiguous. Germline V gives CDR1 SGHRS, CDR2 YFSETQ. The CDR3 has 14 amino acids.

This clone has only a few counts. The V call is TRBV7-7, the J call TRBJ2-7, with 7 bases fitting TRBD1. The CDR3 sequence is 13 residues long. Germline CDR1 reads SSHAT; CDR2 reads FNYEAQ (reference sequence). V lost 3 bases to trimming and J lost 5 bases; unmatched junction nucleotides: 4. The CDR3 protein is CASSFKGADEQYF. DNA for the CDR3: TGTGCCAGCAGCTTTAAGGGGGCAGACGAGCAGTACTTC.

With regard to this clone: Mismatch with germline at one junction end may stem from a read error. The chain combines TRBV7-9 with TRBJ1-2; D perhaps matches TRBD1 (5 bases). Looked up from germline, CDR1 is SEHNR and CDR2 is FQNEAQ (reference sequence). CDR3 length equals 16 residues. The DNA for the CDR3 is TGTTCCAGCAGCCCATCGGGACTGGGGCGGCACTATGGCTACACCTTC. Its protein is CSSSPSGLGRHYGYTF. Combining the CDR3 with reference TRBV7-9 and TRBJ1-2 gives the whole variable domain DTGVSQNPRHKITKRGQNVTFRCDPISEHNRLYWYRQTLGQGPEFLTYFQNEAQLEKSRLLSDRFSAERPKGSFSTLEIQRTEQGDSAMYLCSSSPSGLGRHYGYTFGSGTRLTVV.

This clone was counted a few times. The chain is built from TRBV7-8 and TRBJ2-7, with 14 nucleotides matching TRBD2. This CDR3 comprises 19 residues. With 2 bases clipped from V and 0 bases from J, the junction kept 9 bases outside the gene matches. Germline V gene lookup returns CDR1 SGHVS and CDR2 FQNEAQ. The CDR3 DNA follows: TGTGCCAGCAGCTTAAAACCGGGACTAGCGGGAGTAAGCTCCTACGAGCAGTACTTC. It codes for CASSLKPGLAGVSSYEQYF.

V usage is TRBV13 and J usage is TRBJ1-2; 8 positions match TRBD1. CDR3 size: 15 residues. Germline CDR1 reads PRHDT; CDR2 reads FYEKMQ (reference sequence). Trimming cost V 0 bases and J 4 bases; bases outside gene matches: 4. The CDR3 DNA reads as TGTGCCAGCAGCTTAGGCAGGGGGCGCGGCTATGGCTACACCTTC. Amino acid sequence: CASSLGRGRGYGYTF.

The CDR3 region is CASSPQGKGNEQYF. The CDR3 region has the DNA TGTGCCAGCAGTCCACAGGGGAAAGGCAATGAGCAGTACTTC. This chain links TRBV28 with TRBJ2-7, with TRBD1 identical over 7 bases. Trimming removed 5 bases from V and 7 bases from J; junction bases left unmatched: 11. CDR1 is MDHEN and CDR2 is SYDVKM in the germline V gene. This CDR3 is built from 14 residues.

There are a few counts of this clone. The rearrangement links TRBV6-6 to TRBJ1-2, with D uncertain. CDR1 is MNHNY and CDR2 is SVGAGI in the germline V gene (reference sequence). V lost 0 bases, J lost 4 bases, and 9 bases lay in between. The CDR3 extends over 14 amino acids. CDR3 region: CASSYSMGSYGYTF. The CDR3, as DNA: TGTGCCAGCAGTTACTCGATGGGGAGCTATGGCTACACCTTC.